This entry is about one T cell receptor (beta chain). Its antigen is not known. This entry comes from a study of blood T cells in healthy people across ages. Overall study: The template switching approach captured approximately one barcoded beta molecule for every two T cells. Study-level findings and limits: PBMCs were not sorted, which prevented a conclusive comparison of naive versus antigen-experienced cells. Expanded clonotype changes were possibly confounded by unknown donor CMV status.

The use of a sample-barcoded 5' primer and a J-beta primer mix characterized a second PCR of about 7 to 12 cycles. Each of the cDNA molecules was tagged by a template-switch adaptor with 12 random nucleotides. TCRdb reanalysed the 5' RACE reads using MiXCR and keeps one entry per CDR3 protein. The sample has 780,000 or so distinct CDR3 sequences, around 25% seen once; the top ten hold 3% to 4.5%. CDR3 length: 14 residues. In germline, CDR1 is LNHNV, CDR2 YYDKDF (reference sequence). Trimming left V 0 bases short and J 6 bases short, with 11 bases between. These same records also appear under a second study, on T cells of mothers and their children.

Sample: blood. The J gene is TRBJ1-1, the V gene TRBV15; D is possibly TRBD1 (6 bases). This clonotype was sampled from a boy younger than 18 in good health. CDR3: CATSRDGTHPEAFF. In DNA, the CDR3 is TGTGCCACCAGCAGAGATGGGACACATCCTGAAGCTTTCTTT.